Below, 27 T cell receptor beta chains from the same sample are listed, as sequenced in a study of T cell changes during pregnancy in multiple sclerosis. Sequencing used immunoSEQ multiplex PCR; TCRdb keeps in-frame clones, though not all of them. The sample has approximately 41,000 clones; 90% to 95% are singletons. This specimen consisted of CD8+ T cells from peripheral blood mononuclear cells, obtained in the third trimester of pregnancy. Receptor source: a female donor with multiple sclerosis, enrolled in a pregnancy study.

This clone came up once. The V call is TRBV6-5, the J call TRBJ2-1; a possible D gene is TRBD2 (5 bases). Between the trimmed V and J ends, which lost 4 bases and 9 bases, there was a span of 7 bases. The CDR3 length is 11 residues. CDR1 and CDR2 (germline): MNHEY, SVGAGI. Here the CDR3 DNA reads TGTGCCAGCAGTTTGGGGAGTGAGCAGTTCTTC. This sequence encodes CASSLGSEQFF.

The V gene is TRBV19, the J gene TRBJ2-5, with D perhaps TRBD2 (6 bases). V lost 3 bases to trimming and J lost 5 bases, with 16 bases between them. The CDR3 sequence is 15 residues long. Germline V gene data show CDR1 as LNHDA and CDR2 as SQIVND (reference sequence). The CDR3 spells CASSIPGTPGETQYF. As DNA, the CDR3 is TGTGCCAGTAGTATTCCCGGGACTCCTGGGGAGACCCAGTACTTC.

The chain joins TRBV2 to TRBJ2-7; 12 bases agree with TRBD1. Germline lookup yields CDR1 SNHLY and CDR2 FYNNEI. This CDR3 region has 16 residues. After removal of 5 bases from V and 7 bases from J, the junction contained 12 bases not matched to a gene. The CDR3 sequence is CASSSSPGQGAGEQYF. The CDR3 nucleotides read TGTGCCAGCAGTTCCTCACCGGGACAGGGGGCGGGGGAGCAGTACTTC. The full variable domain, its missing parts supplied by reference TRBV2 and TRBJ2-7, is EPEVTQTPSHQVTQMGQEVILRCVPISNHLYFYWYRQILGQKVEFLVSFYNNEISEKSEIFDDQFSVERPDGSNFTLKIRSTKLEDSAMYFCASSSSPGQGAGEQYFGPGTRLTVT.

In this sample, this clone turned up once. The V call is TRBV5-1, the J call TRBJ1-2, with a possible D match to TRBD1 (6 bases). Germline CDR1 is SGHRS and CDR2 is YFSETQ. The CDR3 is 13 amino acids. The V end was cut by 2 bases, the J end by 2 bases, with 7 bases between. This CDR3 is CASSFTGNYGYTF. The CDR3 DNA reads TGCGCCAGCAGCTTTACAGGGAACTATGGCTACACCTTC.

The chain combines TRBV4-1 with TRBJ1-5; D not resolved. From germline, CDR1 is MGHRA and CDR2 YSYEKL. V lost 1 base and J 6 bases, leaving 7 bases between the germline ends. There are 13 residues in the CDR3. The chain's CDR3 is CASSQGAGQPQHF. CDR3 DNA: TGCGCCAGCAGCCAAGGGGCGGGTCAGCCCCAGCATTTT.

This clone is a singleton in its sample. The V gene is TRBV5-4, the J gene TRBJ1-1; D remains ambiguous. Germline values: CDR1 SGHNT, CDR2 YYREEE (reference sequence). This CDR3 region has 15 residues. Between the trimmed V and J ends, which lost 0 bases and 0 bases, there was a span of 9 bases. The CDR3 is CASSLVDNMNTEAFF. DNA for the CDR3: TGTGCCAGCAGCTTGGTAGACAACATGAACACTGAAGCTTTCTTT.

The V call is TRBV7-2, the J call TRBJ2-1, with 11 bases lining up with TRBD2. There are 15 residues in the CDR3. V shed 5 bases, J shed 5 bases, and the junction held 5 bases outside the gene matches. Germline values: CDR1 SGHTA, CDR2 FQGNSA. CDR3 sequence reads: CASSVTSGRNNEQFF. CDR3 DNA sequence: TGTGCCAGCAGCGTCACTAGCGGGAGAAACAATGAGCAGTTCTTC.

The chain has TRBV19 and TRBJ1-2; tentatively, D is TRBD1 (5 bases). With 5 bases removed from V and 1 base from J, the gap between germline ends came to 11 bases. The germline V gene has CDR1 LNHDA and CDR2 SQIVND (reference sequence). This CDR3 contains 14 residues. CDR3 nucleotides: TGTGCCAGTAGTTCCGCAGGGTATAACTATGGCTACACCTTC. Protein: CASSSAGYNYGYTF. Full variable domain (rest looked up from reference TRBV19 and TRBJ1-2): DGGITQSPKYLFRKEGQNVTLSCEQNLNHDAMYWYRQDPGQGLRLIYYSQIVNDFQKGDIAEGYSVSREKKESFPLTVTSAQKNPTAFYLCASSSAGYNYGYTFGSGTRLTVV.

The gene calls are TRBV29-1 and TRBJ1-2; D is ambiguous. The germline gives CDR1 SQVTM, CDR2 ANQGSEA. The CDR3 runs to 13 residues. V was shortened by 2 bases and J by 3 bases, with 10 bases between the two germline ends. The DNA of the CDR3 is TGCAGCGTTGAACCCGGGAGCCACTATGGCTACACCTTC. Translation: CSVEPGSHYGYTF.

The chain links TRBV27 to TRBJ1-1, with 9 bases matching TRBD1. J was trimmed by 2 bases and V by 5 bases; bases with no gene match: 3. The length of the CDR3 is 14 residues. Germline CDR1 reads MNHEY; CDR2 reads SMNVEV (reference sequence). The chain's CDR3 is CASSTTGGNTEAFF. CDR3 sequence (DNA): TGTGCCAGCAGTACAACAGGGGGCAACACTGAAGCTTTCTTT.

The chain is built from TRBV9 and TRBJ2-5, with D uncertain. V lost 5 bases, J lost 5 bases, and 10 bases lay in between. This CDR3 has 12 amino acids. In germline, CDR1 is SGDLS, CDR2 YYNGEE. The CDR3 loop reads CASRSDGETQYF. The CDR3, as DNA: TGTGCCAGCAGGTCCGACGGGGAGACCCAGTACTTC. Looking up the rest from reference TRBV9 and TRBJ2-5 gives the full variable domain: DSGVTQTPKHLITATGQRVTLRCSPRSGDLSVYWYQQSLDQGLQFLIQYYNGEERAKGNILERFSAQQFPDLHSELNLSSLELGDSALYFCASRSDGETQYFGPGTRLLVL.

The CDR3 region is CASSFWGGGADTQYF. Written as DNA, the CDR3 is TGTGCCAGCAGCTTCTGGGGAGGTGGGGCAGATACGCAGTATTTT. This rearrangement joins TRBV5-6 to TRBJ2-3, with D tentatively TRBD2 (6 bases). V lost 2 bases and J lost 4, with 14 bases in between. Germline V gene sequence: CDR1 SGHDT, CDR2 YYEEEE. The CDR3 consists of 15 residues.

This clone came up a few times. The J gene is TRBJ1-3, the V gene TRBV21-1. TRBV21-1 represents a pseudogene. The CDR3 spans 17 residues. The CDR3 nucleotides are TGTGCCAGCAGCAAATACTTTTTGGCGAGGAAACGAAACACCATATATTTT. The encoded protein is CASSKYFLARKRNTIYF.

The genes are TRBV27 and TRBJ2-1, with TRBD1 identical over 9 bases. The CDR3 is 12 amino acids. CDR1 and CDR2 from the germline V gene are MNHEY and SMNVEV (reference sequence). J gave up 16 bases and V 5 bases, and 9 bases lay outside the gene matches. In DNA form, the CDR3 reads TGTGCCAGCAGTCATCGGGGGACAGGGAGTTTCTTC. It codes for CASSHRGTGSFF.

This rearrangement joins TRBV7-9 to TRBJ1-6; TRBD1 is a possible D gene (5 bases). There are 16 residues in the CDR3. Between the trimmed V and J ends, which lost 6 bases and 0 bases, there was a span of 12 bases. Germline V gene sequence: CDR1 SEHNR, CDR2 FQNEAQ (reference sequence). The chain's CDR3 is CASRSTGSSYNSPLHF. The CDR3, as DNA: TGTGCCAGCAGATCCACAGGAAGCTCCTATAATTCACCCCTCCACTTT.

The chain recombines TRBV2 with TRBJ2-1; 8 bases map to TRBD2. The CDR3 extends over 11 amino acids. Germline CDR1 is SNHLY and CDR2 is FYNNEI. V shed 8 bases and J 15 bases; nucleotides not matched to a gene: 9. As DNA, the CDR3 is TGTGCCAGCCTCACTAGCGGTAGTCCGTTCTTC. As protein: CASLTSGSPFF.

This clone is categorized as medium-sized. The chain employs TRBV6-5 and TRBJ2-2; TRBD1 matches 7 bases. V gave up 2 bases and J gave up 5 bases; unmatched junction bases: 5. CDR3 size: 15 residues. The germline gives CDR1 MNHEY, CDR2 SVGAGI. This CDR3 reads CASSYGDRHTGELFF. DNA of the CDR3: TGTGCCAGCAGTTACGGGGACAGACATACCGGGGAGCTGTTTTTT.

The chain carries TRBV28 and TRBJ2-7; 9 nucleotides line up with TRBD2. Germline V gene data show CDR1 as MDHEN and CDR2 as SYDVKM. This CDR3 has 15 residues. V lost 2 bases to trimming and J lost 6 bases; unmatched junction nucleotides: 8. The CDR3 coding sequence is TGTGCCAGCAGTTTAAGTCCCAGCGGGAGGTCCGAGCAGTACTTC. It encodes CASSLSPSGRSEQYF. The entire variable domain, with the rest obtained from reference TRBV28 and TRBJ2-7, is as follows: DVKVTQSSRYLVKRTGEKVFLECVQDMDHENMFWYRQDPGLGLRLIYFSYDVKMKEKGDIPEGYSVSREKKERFSLILESASTNQTSMYLCASSLSPSGRSEQYFGPGTRLTVT.

The genes are TRBV19 and TRBJ2-7; the match to TRBD1 covers 9 bases. The V gene end was trimmed by 5 bases and the J gene end by 6 bases; junction bases not matched to a gene: 11. The CDR3 sequence is 15 residues long. From germline, CDR1 is LNHDA and CDR2 SQIVND (reference sequence). As DNA, the CDR3 is TGTGCCAGTAGTCTCACCGGGACAGGGTTTACCGAGCAGTACTTC. Protein product: CASSLTGTGFTEQYF.

The chain links TRBV28 to TRBJ2-7, with D unclear. This CDR3 is built from 14 residues. Trimming stripped 3 bases from V and 3 bases from J, with 12 bases between. Germline values: CDR1 MDHEN, CDR2 SYDVKM. As DNA, the CDR3 is TGTGCCAGCAGTTTTGTTGAGGCGTTCTACGAGCAGTACTTC. Amino acid sequence: CASSFVEAFYEQYF.

This rearrangement joins TRBV19 to TRBJ1-5; the D gene is possibly TRBD1 (5 bases). There are 15 residues in the CDR3. The V end was cut by 7 bases, the J end by 4 bases, with 17 bases between. Germline lookup yields CDR1 LNHDA and CDR2 SQIVND (reference sequence). CDR3 nucleotide sequence: TGTGCCAGTACCATATCCCAGGGTACGAATCAGCCCCAGCATTTT. Residues: CASTISQGTNQPQHF.

The chain carries TRBV6-6 and TRBJ2-2; D remains ambiguous. Trimming pared 10 bases from V and 6 bases from J, leaving 12 bases between. Germline values: CDR1 MNHNY, CDR2 SVGAGI (reference sequence). The CDR3 runs to 12 residues. The CDR3 bases are TGTGCCACCAACGGTGGGCCCGGGGAGCTGTTTTTT. Translating it yields CATNGGPGELFF.

This chain links TRBV21-1 with TRBJ1-5; the tabulated D call, TRBD1, remains unverified against the DNA. TRBV21-1 is listed as a pseudogene. The CDR3 consists of 17 residues. The CDR3 region is CASSKKWGPKGDQPQHF. The DNA for the CDR3 is TGTGCCAGCAGCAAAAAGTGGGGACCGAAGGGGGATCAGCCCCAGCATTTT.

The chain joins TRBV2 to TRBJ2-4; 8 bases fit TRBD2. Looked up from germline, CDR1 is SNHLY and CDR2 is FYNNEI. The CDR3 is made up of 16 amino acids. V lost 8 bases, J lost 3 bases, and 12 bases stayed unmatched. This CDR3 reads CASRPGLEGYKNIQYF. CDR3 DNA: TGTGCCAGCCGACCGGGACTAGAGGGTTACAAAAACATTCAGTACTTC.

The rearrangement uses TRBV4-2 and TRBJ2-7; possibly TRBD2 for D (6 bases). The V gene's germline CDR1 is LGHNA and CDR2 YNFKEQ. V lost 4 bases to trimming and J lost 2 bases, with 15 bases between them. This CDR3 is built from 15 residues. Here the CDR3 DNA reads TGTGCCAGCAGCCCTTCGGGACTGAATGCCTACGAGCAGTACTTC. Its protein product is CASSPSGLNAYEQYF.

This sequence joins TRBV7-9 and TRBJ1-2; tentative D call: TRBD1 (5 bases). The CDR3 contains 15 residues. The V gene's germline CDR1 is SEHNR and CDR2 FQNEAQ (reference sequence). Trimming pared 2 bases from V and 6 bases from J, leaving 16 bases between. The CDR3 nucleotides are TGTGCCAGCAGCTTACCGGGACCGGGAGGTGATGGCTACACCTTC. This sequence encodes CASSLPGPGGDGYTF.

The chain combines TRBV2 with TRBJ2-7, with 9 bases matching TRBD2. V trimming: 7 bases; J trimming: 4 bases; junction bases outside the gene matches: 8. CDR1 and CDR2 from the germline V gene are SNHLY and FYNNEI. This CDR3 has 14 amino acids. The CDR3 protein is CASILSGSSYEQYF. In nucleotides, the CDR3 is TGTGCCAGCATCCTTAGCGGGAGCAGTTACGAGCAGTACTTC.